A selection of T cell receptor beta chains follows, all from one sample in a study of T cells after posttransplantation cyclophosphamide. Profiled with immunoSEQ multiplex PCR; TCRdb holds only in-frame clones, not every one. The sample records about 20,000 clones, 95% to 98% being singletons. The sample was naive CD4+ T cells sorted from PBMCs. The receptors originated from a man aged 45 to 65 in good health, CMV-negative, and a related stem cell transplant donor. CDR3s include the opening cysteine and the closing phenylalanine or tryptophan. The D gene is left open where the match is weak. Size values are once, few and many counts, or a class for expanded clones, and some rows have none.

v_call	d_call	clone_size	j_call	cdr3_nt	cdr3_aa
TRBV6-5	NA	NA	TRBJ1-1	TGTGCCAGCATCGGGTTCACTGAAGCTTTCTTT	CASIGFTEAFF
TRBV10-3	NA	NA	TRBJ1-5	TGTGCCATCAGCGACAAGGAGGAGCAGCCCCAGCATTTT	CAISDKEEQPQHF
TRBV7-2	TRBD1	NA	TRBJ2-7	TGTGCCAGCACCCTTCGGGACAGGAGAGACGAGCAGTACTTC	CASTLRDRRDEQYF
TRBV14	NA	NA	TRBJ2-7	TGTGCCAGCAGCCCATCAGGGACCTACGAGCAGTACTTC	CASSPSGTYEQYF
TRBV11-2	TRBD2	NA	TRBJ2-5	TGTGCCAGCAGCTTAGGGACTAGAAGTATGGAGACCCAGTACTTC	CASSLGTRSMETQYF
TRBV11-3	TRBD2	NA	TRBJ2-5	TGTGCCAGCAGCTTAGGGGAGGGCGCATCCGCCCAAGAGACCCAGTACTTC	CASSLGEGASAQETQYF
TRBV5-1	TRBD1	NA	TRBJ2-6	TGCGCCAGCAACCGAGGACAGGCAAGCTCTGGGGCCAACGTCCTGACTTTC	CASNRGQASSGANVLTF
TRBV18	NA	NA	TRBJ1-2	TGTGCCAGCTCACCACCGTCACAGGTCTACTATGGCTACACCTTC	CASSPPSQVYYGYTF
TRBV27	NA	once	TRBJ1-2	TGTGCCAGCAGTTTATCGCGTGCAAGCTATGGCTACACCTTC	CASSLSRASYGYTF
TRBV5-1	NA	NA	TRBJ1-5	TGCGCCAGCAGCTTGGATGGGGAACGGGGACAGCCCCAGCATTTT	CASSLDGERGQPQHF
TRBV4-3	TRBD2	NA	TRBJ2-1	TGCGCCAGCAGCCAACGGGGGACTAGCGGGGGGGCCGCCTACAATGAGCAGTTCTTC	CASSQRGTSGGAAYNEQFF
TRBV7-3	NA	once	TRBJ1-1	TGTGCCAGCAGCTTAAACCGCGCGAACACTGAAGCTTTCTTT	CASSLNRANTEAFF
TRBV28	NA	NA	TRBJ2-7	TGTGCCAGCAGTTTCCGACAGGAATCCTACGAGCAGTACTTC	CASSFRQESYEQYF
TRBV6-1	TRBD1	NA	TRBJ1-2	TGTGCCAGCAGTGTCCCAGGGGGCTATGGCTACACCTTC	CASSVPGGYGYTF
TRBV6-6	TRBD2	NA	TRBJ2-1	TGTGCCAGCAGCGGGACTAGCGGGACTCTTGAGAATGAGCAGTTCTTC	CASSGTSGTLENEQFF
TRBV27	TRBD1	NA	TRBJ2-2	TGTGCCAGCAGTAAACGGACAGGGGGCGGCGGCACCGGGGAGCTGTTTTTT	CASSKRTGGGGTGELFF
TRBV7-9	NA	NA	TRBJ1-2	TGTGCCAGCAGCCTCCAAGAGGGAAGCGGCTACACCTTC	CASSLQEGSGYTF
TRBV10-3	TRBD2	NA	TRBJ2-1	TGTGCCACCTTTAGCGGGGGGGGATACAATGAGCAGTTCTTC	CATFSGGGYNEQFF
TRBV7-9	NA	NA	TRBJ2-7	TGTGCCAGCAGCTTAGTACAAACCTCCTACGAGCAGTACTTC	CASSLVQTSYEQYF
TRBV19	NA	NA	TRBJ2-1	TGTGCCAGTAGTATGTCAAATCAGCAGTTCTTC	CASSMSNQQFF
TRBV2	NA	NA	TRBJ2-1	TGTGCCAGCAGTCCAGACAGGTCATCCTACAATGAGCAGTTCTTC	CASSPDRSSYNEQFF
TRBV7-9	NA	NA	TRBJ1-5	TGTGCCAGCAGCCCCGACAACAGAAATCAGCCCCAGCATTTT	CASSPDNRNQPQHF
TRBV6-9	NA	NA	TRBJ2-4	TGTGCCAGCAGTTACTCACAGGAGTGGAGAAACATTCAGTACTTC	CASSYSQEWRNIQYF
TRBV5-1	TRBD2	NA	TRBJ2-5	TGCGCCAGCAGCTTGGCCGGACTAGCGGGAGAGACCCAGTACTTC	CASSLAGLAGETQYF
TRBV6-1	NA	NA	TRBJ2-1	TGTGCCAGCAGTCGGGGAAACTCCTACAATGAGCAGTTCTTC	CASSRGNSYNEQFF
TRBV6-5	NA	NA	TRBJ2-3	TGTGCCAGCAGTTACGAGCTAGCGGATACGCAGTATTTT	CASSYELADTQYF
TRBV25-1	TRBD2	NA	TRBJ2-5	TGTGCCAGCGCCCGGGGGACTAGCGGGGCGGGGGAGACCCAGTACTTC	CASARGTSGAGETQYF
TRBV11-2	NA	NA	TRBJ1-3	TGTGCCAGCAGCCCAAGGGGCTCTGGAAACACCATATATTTT	CASSPRGSGNTIYF
TRBV5-1	TRBD1	NA	TRBJ2-7	TGCGCCAGCAGCAACGGACAGGGGGCAGATGAGCAGTACTTC	CASSNGQGADEQYF
TRBV10-2	NA	NA	TRBJ2-6	TGCGCCAGCACGGACAGACCCGCGGGGGCCAACGTCCTGACTTTC	CASTDRPAGANVLTF
TRBV10-3	NA	NA	TRBJ1-2	TGTGCCATCAGTGAGTCGGCAGGTACCTATGGCTACACCTTC	CAISESAGTYGYTF
TRBV18	TRBD2	NA	TRBJ2-3	TGTGCCAGCTCTCTGGGGACTAGCGGGAGGGCCCAAGATACGCAGTATTTT	CASSLGTSGRAQDTQYF
TRBV6-5	NA	NA	TRBJ2-6	TGTGCCAGCAGTTACGCGGGCTCTGGGGCCAACGTCCTGACTTTC	CASSYAGSGANVLTF
TRBV10-1	TRBD1	NA	TRBJ2-1	TGCGCCAGCAGTGGGGACAGGGGGCGCTCCTACAATGAGCAGTTCTTC	CASSGDRGRSYNEQFF
TRBV6-6	TRBD1	NA	TRBJ2-7	TGTGCCAGCAGTTATCCACAGGGGGTCACCTACGAGCAGTACTTC	CASSYPQGVTYEQYF
TRBV5-4	TRBD1	NA	TRBJ1-2	TGTGCCAGCAGCATTATACAGGGGGCTGCGGACTATGGCTACACCTTC	CASSIIQGAADYGYTF
TRBV5-1	TRBD2	NA	TRBJ2-3	TGCGCCAGCAGCTCCGCTCTAGCGGATAGCACAGATACGCAGTATTTT	CASSSALADSTDTQYF
TRBV11-2	TRBD1	NA	TRBJ1-3	TGTGCCAGCAGCCGACTAGCCCTGACAGGGGTTGGAAACACCATATATTTT	CASSRLALTGVGNTIYF
TRBV6-5	NA	NA	TRBJ1-1	TGTGCCAGCAGTTACCAAACGGGGAACACTGAAGCTTTCTTT	CASSYQTGNTEAFF
TRBV7-8	NA	NA	TRBJ2-7	TGTGCCAGCAGCGATACGGTGGAGCAGTACTTC	CASSDTVEQYF
TRBV2	TRBD1	NA	TRBJ1-2	TGTGCCAGCAGTGAAGGGGCAGGGGGCGAGGTGATGGATGGCTACACCTTC	CASSEGAGGEVMDGYTF
TRBV10-2	TRBD1	NA	TRBJ2-2	TGCGCCAGCAGAGGACAGGGAAGTACCGGGGAGCTGTTTTTT	CASRGQGSTGELFF
TRBV28	TRBD1	NA	TRBJ1-2	TGTGCCAGCAGTTTAACTAGACAGGGCGGTACTGGCTACACCTTC	CASSLTRQGGTGYTF